This T cell receptor beta chain comes out of a study of T cell responses to AZD1222 COVID-19 vaccine. The data were produced by immunoSEQ multiplex PCR, yet TCRdb's version contains in-frame clones alone and is incomplete. The sample includes more than 85,000 clones, nearly 90% of them seen just once. The CDR3 has 16 residues. CDR1 LNHDA and CDR2 SQIVND come from the germline V gene (reference sequence). V was pared by 1 base and J by 0 bases, with 10 bases between. The sample here was peripheral blood, taken on day 0 of AZD1222 vaccination. The source is an adult in good health. This chain links TRBV19 with TRBJ2-1, with D possibly being TRBD2 (6 bases). In DNA, the CDR3 is TGTGCCAGTAGTATAGTGGGTAGCGGCTCCTACAATGAGCAGTTCTTC. This translates into CASSIVGSGSYNEQFF.